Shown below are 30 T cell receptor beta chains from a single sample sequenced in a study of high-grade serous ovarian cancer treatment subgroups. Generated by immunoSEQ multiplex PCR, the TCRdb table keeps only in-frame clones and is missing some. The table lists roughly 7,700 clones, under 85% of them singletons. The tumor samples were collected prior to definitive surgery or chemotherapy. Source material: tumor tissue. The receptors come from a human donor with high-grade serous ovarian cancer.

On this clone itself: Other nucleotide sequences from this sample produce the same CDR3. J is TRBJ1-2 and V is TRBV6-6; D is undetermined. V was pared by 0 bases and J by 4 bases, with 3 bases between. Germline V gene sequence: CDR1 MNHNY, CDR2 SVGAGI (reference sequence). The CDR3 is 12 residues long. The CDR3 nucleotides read TGTGCCAGCAGTTACTCCGCCTATGGCTACACCTTC. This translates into CASSYSAYGYTF.

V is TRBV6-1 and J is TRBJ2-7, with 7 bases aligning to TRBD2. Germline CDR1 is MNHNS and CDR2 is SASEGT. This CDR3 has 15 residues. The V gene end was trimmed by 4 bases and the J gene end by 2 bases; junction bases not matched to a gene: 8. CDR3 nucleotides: TGTGCCAGCAGTGTCGAGGGAGGGCCTACCTACGAGCAGTACTTC. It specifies CASSVEGGPTYEQYF.

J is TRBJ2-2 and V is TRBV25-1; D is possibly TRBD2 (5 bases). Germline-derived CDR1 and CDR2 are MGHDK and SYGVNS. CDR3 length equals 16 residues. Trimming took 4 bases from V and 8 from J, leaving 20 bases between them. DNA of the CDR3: TGTGCCAGCAGTGCGATCCCTGTCGGGGTGGGTGGGGAGCTGTTTTTT. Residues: CASSAIPVGVGGELFF.

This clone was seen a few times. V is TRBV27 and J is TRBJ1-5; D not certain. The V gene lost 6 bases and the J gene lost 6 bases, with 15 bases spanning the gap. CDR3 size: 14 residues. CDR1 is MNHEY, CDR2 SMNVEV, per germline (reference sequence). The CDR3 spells CASSYIGVSQPQHF. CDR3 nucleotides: TGTGCCAGCAGCTACATCGGGGTGAGTCAGCCCCAGCATTTT.

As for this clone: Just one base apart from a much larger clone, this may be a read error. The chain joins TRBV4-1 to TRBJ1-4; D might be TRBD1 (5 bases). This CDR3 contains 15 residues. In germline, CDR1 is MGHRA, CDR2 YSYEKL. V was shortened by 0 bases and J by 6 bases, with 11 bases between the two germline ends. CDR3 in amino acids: CASSQDAGPHEKLFF. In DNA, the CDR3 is TGCGCCAGCAGCCAAGATGCGGGGCCCCATGAAAAACTGTTTTTT.

CDR3 loop: CASSRGHLSGTEAFF. CDR3 sequence (DNA): TGCGCCAGCAGCCGGGGACACCTTTCAGGCACTGAAGCTTTCTTT. The chain has TRBV4-3 and TRBJ1-1; maybe TRBD1 (6 bases). The CDR3 length is 15 residues. CDR1 is LGHNA, CDR2 YSLEER, per germline. V was pared by 4 bases and J by 4 bases, with 16 bases between.

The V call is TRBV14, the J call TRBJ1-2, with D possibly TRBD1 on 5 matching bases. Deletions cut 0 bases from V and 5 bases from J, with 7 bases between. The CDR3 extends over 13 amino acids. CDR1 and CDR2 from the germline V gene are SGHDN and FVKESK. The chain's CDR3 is CASSQDRQYGYTF. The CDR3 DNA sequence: TGTGCCAGCAGCCAAGATAGACAGTATGGCTACACCTTC. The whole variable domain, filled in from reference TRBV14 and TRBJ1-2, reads EAGVTQFPSHSVIEKGQTVTLRCDPISGHDNLYWYRRVMGKEIKFLLHFVKESKQDESGMPNNRFLAERTGGTYSTLKVQPAELEDSGVYFCASSQDRQYGYTFGSGTRLTVV.

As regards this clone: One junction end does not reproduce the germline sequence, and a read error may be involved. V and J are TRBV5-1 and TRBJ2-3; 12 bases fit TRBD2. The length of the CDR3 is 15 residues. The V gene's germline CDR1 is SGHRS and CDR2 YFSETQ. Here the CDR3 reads CASSSGPNGLAGSQF. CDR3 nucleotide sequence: TGCGCCAGCAGCTCGGGCCCAAATGGACTAGCGGGGTCCCAGTTT. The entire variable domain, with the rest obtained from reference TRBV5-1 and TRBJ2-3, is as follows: KAGVTQTPRYLIKTRGQQVTLSCSPISGHRSVSWYQQTPGQGLQFLFEYFSETQRNKGNFPGRFSGRQFSNSRSEMNVSTLELGDSALYLCASSSGPNGLAGSQFGPGTRLTVL.

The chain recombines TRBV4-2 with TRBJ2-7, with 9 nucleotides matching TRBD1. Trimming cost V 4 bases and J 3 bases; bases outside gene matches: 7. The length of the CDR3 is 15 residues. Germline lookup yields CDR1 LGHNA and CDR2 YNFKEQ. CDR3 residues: CASSLGGQGLYEQYF. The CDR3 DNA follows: TGTGCCAGCAGCCTTGGGGGACAGGGCCTCTACGAGCAGTACTTC.

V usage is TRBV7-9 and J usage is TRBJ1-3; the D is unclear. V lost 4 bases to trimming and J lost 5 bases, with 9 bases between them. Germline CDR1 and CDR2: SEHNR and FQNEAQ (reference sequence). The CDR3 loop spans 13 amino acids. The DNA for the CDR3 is TGTGCCAGCAGCTCGCTCGACAGAAACACCATATATTTT. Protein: CASSSLDRNTIYF. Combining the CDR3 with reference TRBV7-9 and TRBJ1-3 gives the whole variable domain DTGVSQNPRHKITKRGQNVTFRCDPISEHNRLYWYRQTLGQGPEFLTYFQNEAQLEKSRLLSDRFSAERPKGSFSTLEIQRTEQGDSAMYLCASSSLDRNTIYFGEGSWLTVV.

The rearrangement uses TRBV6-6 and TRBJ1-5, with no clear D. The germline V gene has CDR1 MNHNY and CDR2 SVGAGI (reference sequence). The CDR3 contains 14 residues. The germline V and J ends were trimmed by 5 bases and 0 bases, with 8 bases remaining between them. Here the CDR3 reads CASSLPDSNQPQHF. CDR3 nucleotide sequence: TGTGCCAGCAGTCTTCCCGATAGCAATCAGCCCCAGCATTTT.

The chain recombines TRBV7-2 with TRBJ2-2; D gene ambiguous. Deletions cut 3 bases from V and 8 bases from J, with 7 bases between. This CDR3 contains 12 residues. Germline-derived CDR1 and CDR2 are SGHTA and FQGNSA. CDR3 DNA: TGTGCCAGCAGCTTTTTTAGAGGGGAGCTGTTTTTT. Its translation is CASSFFRGELFF.

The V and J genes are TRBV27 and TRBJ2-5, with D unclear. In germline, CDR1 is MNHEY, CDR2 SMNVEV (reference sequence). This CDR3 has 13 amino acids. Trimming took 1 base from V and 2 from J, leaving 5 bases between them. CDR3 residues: CASSLYPQETQYF. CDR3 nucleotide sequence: TGTGCCAGCAGTTTATACCCGCAAGAGACCCAGTACTTC.

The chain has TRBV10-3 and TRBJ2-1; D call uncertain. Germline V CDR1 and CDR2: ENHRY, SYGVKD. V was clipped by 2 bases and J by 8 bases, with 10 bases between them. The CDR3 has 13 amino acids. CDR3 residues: CAISEPRRDEQFF. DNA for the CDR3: TGTGCCATCAGTGAGCCCAGACGGGATGAGCAGTTCTTC.

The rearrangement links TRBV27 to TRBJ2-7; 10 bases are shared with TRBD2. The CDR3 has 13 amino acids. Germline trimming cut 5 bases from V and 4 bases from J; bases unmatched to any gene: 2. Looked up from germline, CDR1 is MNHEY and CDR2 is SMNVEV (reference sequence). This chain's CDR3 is CASSPAGGYEQYF. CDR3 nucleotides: TGTGCCAGCAGTCCAGCGGGAGGGTACGAGCAGTACTTC.

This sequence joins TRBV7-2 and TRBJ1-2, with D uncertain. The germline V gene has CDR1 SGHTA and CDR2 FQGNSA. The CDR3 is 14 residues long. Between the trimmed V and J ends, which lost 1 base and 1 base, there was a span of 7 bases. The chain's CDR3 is CASSLEWGNYGYTF. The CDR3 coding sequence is TGTGCCAGCAGCTTAGAGTGGGGTAACTATGGCTACACCTTC. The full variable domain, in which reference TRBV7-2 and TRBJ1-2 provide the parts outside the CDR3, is GAGVSQSPSNKVTEKGKDVELRCDPISGHTALYWYRQSLGQGLEFLIYFQGNSAPDKSGLPSDRFSAERTGGSVSTLTIQRTQQEDSAVYLCASSLEWGNYGYTFGSGTRLTVV.

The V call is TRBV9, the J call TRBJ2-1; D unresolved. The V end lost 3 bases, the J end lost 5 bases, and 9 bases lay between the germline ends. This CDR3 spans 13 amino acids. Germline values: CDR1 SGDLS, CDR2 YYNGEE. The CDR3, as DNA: TGTGCCAGCAGCGGAGGAGTACACAATGAGCAGTTCTTC. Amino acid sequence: CASSGGVHNEQFF.

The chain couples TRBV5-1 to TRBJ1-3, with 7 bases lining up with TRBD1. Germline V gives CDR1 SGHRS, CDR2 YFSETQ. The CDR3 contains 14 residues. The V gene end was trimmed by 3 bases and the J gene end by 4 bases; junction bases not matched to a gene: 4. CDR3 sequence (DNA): TGCGCCAGCAGCTCTGGGACAGTCGGAAACACCATATATTTT. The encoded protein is CASSSGTVGNTIYF.

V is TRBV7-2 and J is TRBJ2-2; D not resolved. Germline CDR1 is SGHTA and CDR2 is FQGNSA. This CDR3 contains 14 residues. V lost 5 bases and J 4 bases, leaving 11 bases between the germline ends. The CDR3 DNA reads TGTGCCAGCAGCCCACGATTTTCCACCGGGGAGCTGTTTTTT. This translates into CASSPRFSTGELFF.

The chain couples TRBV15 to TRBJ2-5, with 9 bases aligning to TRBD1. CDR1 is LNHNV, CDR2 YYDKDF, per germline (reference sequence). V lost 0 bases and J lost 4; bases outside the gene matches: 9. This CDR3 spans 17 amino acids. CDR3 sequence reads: CATSRDSGTGLRETQYF. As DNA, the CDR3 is TGTGCCACCAGCAGAGATTCCGGGACAGGGTTGCGAGAGACCCAGTACTTC. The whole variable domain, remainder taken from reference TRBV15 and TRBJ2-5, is DAMVIQNPRYQVTQFGKPVTLSCSQTLNHNVMYWYQQKSSQAPKLLFHYYDKDFNNEADTPDNFQSRRPNTSFCFLDIRSPGLGDTAMYLCATSRDSGTGLRETQYFGPGTRLLVL.

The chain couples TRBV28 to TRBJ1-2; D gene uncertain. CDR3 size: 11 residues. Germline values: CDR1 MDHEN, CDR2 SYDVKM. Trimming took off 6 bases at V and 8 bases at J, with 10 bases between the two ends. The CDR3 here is CASSLRLGYTF. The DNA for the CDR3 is TGTGCCAGCAGCCTTAGACTAGGCTACACCTTC.

CDR3 protein: CASSQEVGGLTNEQFF. The CDR3 nucleotides read TGCGCCAGCAGCCAAGAGGTTGGGGGCCTGACGAATGAGCAGTTCTTC. This sequence joins TRBV4-3 and TRBJ2-1; a weak D match, TRBD1 (6 bases). Germline CDR1 LGHNA, CDR2 YSLEER. This CDR3 region has 16 residues. V was clipped by 0 bases and J by 7 bases, with 16 bases between them.

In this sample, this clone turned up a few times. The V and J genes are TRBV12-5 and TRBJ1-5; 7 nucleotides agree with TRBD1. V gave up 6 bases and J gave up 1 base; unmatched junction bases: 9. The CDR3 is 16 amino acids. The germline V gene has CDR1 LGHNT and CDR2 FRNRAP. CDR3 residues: CASGYTTGQSNQPQHF. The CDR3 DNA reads TGTGCTAGTGGGTATACGACAGGGCAAAGCAATCAGCCCCAGCATTTT.

Here the CDR3 DNA reads TGTGCCAGCAGTTTAGGCAGGGTGGAATATGGCTACACCTTC. Amino acid sequence: CASSLGRVEYGYTF. This sequence joins TRBV28 and TRBJ1-2; a possible D gene is TRBD1 (5 bases). Per the germline V gene, CDR1 is MDHEN and CDR2 is SYDVKM. This CDR3 contains 14 residues. V lost 2 bases, J lost 5 bases, and 12 bases lay in between.

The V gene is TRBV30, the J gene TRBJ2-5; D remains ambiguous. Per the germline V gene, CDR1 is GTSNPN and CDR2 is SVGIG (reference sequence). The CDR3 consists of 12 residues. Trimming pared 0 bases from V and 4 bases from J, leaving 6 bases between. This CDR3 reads CAWSVRVETQYF. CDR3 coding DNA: TGTGCCTGGAGTGTACGTGTAGAGACCCAGTACTTC.

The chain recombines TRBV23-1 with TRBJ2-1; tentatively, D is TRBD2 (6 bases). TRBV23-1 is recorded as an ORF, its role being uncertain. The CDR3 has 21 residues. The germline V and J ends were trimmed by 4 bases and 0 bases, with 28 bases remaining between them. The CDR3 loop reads CASSRTNPWSFPGSSYNEQFF. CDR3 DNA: TGCGCCAGCAGTCGGACAAACCCCTGGTCCTTCCCCGGGAGCTCCTACAATGAGCAGTTCTTC.

The CDR3 is CASSYGQGPRETQYF. Here the CDR3 DNA reads TGTGCCAGCAGTTACGGACAGGGGCCTAGGGAGACCCAGTACTTC. The genes are TRBV6-5 and TRBJ2-5; 9 bases are a match to TRBD1. CDR1 and CDR2 (germline): MNHEY, SVGAGI. After removal of 2 bases from V and 5 bases from J, the junction contained 6 bases not matched to a gene. The CDR3 extends over 15 amino acids.

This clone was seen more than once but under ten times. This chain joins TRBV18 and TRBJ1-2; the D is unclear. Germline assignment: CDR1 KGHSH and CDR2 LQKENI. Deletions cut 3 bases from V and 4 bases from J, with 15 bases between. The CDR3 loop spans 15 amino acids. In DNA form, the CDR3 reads TGTGCCAGCTCACCCCCGCGGACGGGTGCCTATGGCTACACCTTC. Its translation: CASSPPRTGAYGYTF.

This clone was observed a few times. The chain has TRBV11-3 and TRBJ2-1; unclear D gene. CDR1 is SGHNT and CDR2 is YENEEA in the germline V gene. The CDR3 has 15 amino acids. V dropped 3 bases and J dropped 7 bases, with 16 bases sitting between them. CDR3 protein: CASSFSGLVRNEQFF. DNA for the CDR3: TGTGCCAGCAGCTTCTCCGGGCTAGTTAGGAATGAGCAGTTCTTC. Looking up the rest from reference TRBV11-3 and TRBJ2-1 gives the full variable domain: EAGVVQSPRYKIIEKKQPVAFWCNPISGHNTLYWYLQNLGQGPELLIRYENEEAVDDSQLPKDRFSAERLKGVDSTLKIQPAELGDSAVYLCASSFSGLVRNEQFFGPGTRLTVL.

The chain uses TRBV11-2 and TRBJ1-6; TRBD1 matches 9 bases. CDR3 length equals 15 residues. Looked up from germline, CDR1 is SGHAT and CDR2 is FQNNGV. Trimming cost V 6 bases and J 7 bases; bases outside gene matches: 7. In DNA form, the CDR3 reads TGTGCCAGCAGGTCGGGGACAGGGCAGAATTCACCCCTCCACTTT. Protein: CASRSGTGQNSPLHF. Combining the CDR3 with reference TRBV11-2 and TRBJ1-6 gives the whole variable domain EAGVAQSPRYKIIEKRQSVAFWCNPISGHATLYWYQQILGQGPKLLIQFQNNGVVDDSQLPKDRFSAERLKGVDSTLKIQPAKLEDSAVYLCASRSGTGQNSPLHFGNGTRLTVT.